The T cell receptor (beta chain) under discussion was sequenced for a study of CD4 T cells in relation to SARS-CoV-2 and coronaviruses. Overall study: The restricting HLA molecule for shared crossreactive spike epitopes was mapped.

Germline V lookup: CDR1 SEHNR, CDR2 FQNEAQ (reference sequence). This CDR3 is 17 amino acids long. V lost 2 bases, J lost 2 bases, and 16 bases lay in between. Remarks on this clone: Its antigen remains unidentified.

Findings of the study overall: The cross-reactivity analysis covered only spike protein, not other viral proteins. Samples before the pandemic and after infection were not matched within any donor. In roughly 61% of donors, memory CD4+ clonotypes crossrecognized SARS-CoV-2 and at least one common cold coronavirus spike.

Unexposed donor CD4+ T cells date from about 2011-2018, before the COVID-19 pandemic. Clones were read by immunoSEQ multiplex PCR, and TCRdb kept only the in-frame ones, dropping some. Of under 65,000 clones in the sample, 86% were seen once. The chain has TRBV7-9 and TRBJ2-1; tentative D call: TRBD2 (6 bases). The sequencing sample was made of memory CD4+ T cells from PBMCs. The receptor was isolated from a human donor in good health. The CDR3, as DNA: TGTGCCAGCAGCTTATCCAGCGGGCTTCGTACCTACAATGAGCAGTTCTTC. Protein product: CASSLSSGLRTYNEQFF.